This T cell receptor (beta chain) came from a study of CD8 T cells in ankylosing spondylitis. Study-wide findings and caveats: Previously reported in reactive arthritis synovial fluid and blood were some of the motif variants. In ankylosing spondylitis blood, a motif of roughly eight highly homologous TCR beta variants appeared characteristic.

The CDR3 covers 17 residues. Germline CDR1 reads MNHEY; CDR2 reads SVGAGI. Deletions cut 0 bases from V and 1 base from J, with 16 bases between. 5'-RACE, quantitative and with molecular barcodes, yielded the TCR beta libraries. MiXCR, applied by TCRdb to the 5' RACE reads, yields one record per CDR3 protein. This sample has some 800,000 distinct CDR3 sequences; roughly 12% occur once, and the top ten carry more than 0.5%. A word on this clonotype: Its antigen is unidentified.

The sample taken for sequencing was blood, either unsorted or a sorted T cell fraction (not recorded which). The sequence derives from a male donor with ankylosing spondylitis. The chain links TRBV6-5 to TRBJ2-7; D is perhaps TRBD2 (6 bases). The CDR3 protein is CASSYSVMAGRSYEQYF. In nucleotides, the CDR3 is TGTGCCAGCAGTTACTCGGTTATGGCGGGGAGATCCTACGAGCAGTACTTC.